Following are 22 T cell receptor beta chains from one sample sequenced in a study of beta chain features in type 1 diabetes. The sequenced template was cDNA made from the entire isolated RNA. The table came from immunoSEQ multiplex PCR; TCRdb's copy has only in-frame clones and leaves some out. Of about 710,000 clones in the sample, over 12% are singletons; the top ten hold 0.04%. General observations from the study: For Type 1 diabetes patients, all four CD4+ subsets carried TCRB CDR3s that were moderately but significantly shorter.

The antigens these receptors bind are not known. Sequenced sample: naive CD4+ T cells from blood. The receptors come from a man younger than 35 with type 1 diabetes.

The rearrangement links TRBV25-1 to TRBJ1-1; weak D call: TRBD1 (5 bases). CDR3 length equals 13 residues. CDR1 MGHDK and CDR2 SYGVNS come from the germline V gene. The V end lost 7 bases, the J end lost 4 bases, and 13 bases lay between the germline ends. CDR3 protein: CASTFTGGTEAFF. The CDR3, as DNA: TGTGCCAGCACCTTTACAGGTGGCACTGAAGCTTTCTTT.

The genes are TRBV28 and TRBJ1-2, with 8 bases matching TRBD1. Germline loops: CDR1 MDHEN, CDR2 SYDVKM. The CDR3 is 14 amino acids. Trimming took 6 bases from V and 4 from J; bases not matched to a gene: 7. The CDR3 DNA reads as TGTGCCAGCAGCACTTCTGGACAGGGCTATGGCTACACCTTC. Residues: CASSTSGQGYGYTF.

This clone came up a few times. This sample also contains other DNA sequences that code for the same CDR3. The J gene is TRBJ2-5, the V gene TRBV18; D not certain. Trimming took 0 bases from V and 5 from J, leaving 4 bases between them. The CDR3 length is 12 residues. Germline V gene lookup returns CDR1 KGHSH and CDR2 LQKENI. The CDR3 sequence is CASSPPEETQYF. The CDR3 DNA sequence: TGTGCCAGCTCACCACCGGAGGAGACCCAGTACTTC.

This clone was recorded at least ten times. This chain joins TRBV2 and TRBJ2-5; D not certain. CDR3 length equals 8 residues. Germline V lookup: CDR1 SNHLY, CDR2 FYNNEI. Between the trimmed V and J ends, which lost 4 bases and 12 bases, there was a span of 3 bases. In DNA, the CDR3 is TGTGCCAGCAGTGGGGAGTACTTC. Its translation: CASSGEYF.

This clone was seen only a few times. CDR3 region: CASSTLGAETQYF. DNA for the CDR3: TGTGCCAGCAGCACCCTTGGGGCCGAGACCCAGTACTTC. V and J are TRBV9 and TRBJ2-5, with D perhaps matching TRBD1 (5 bases). Trimming took 4 bases from V and 5 from J, leaving 12 bases between them. CDR3 length equals 13 residues. Germline V CDR1 and CDR2: SGDLS, YYNGEE.

This clone has more than one count but fewer than ten. The genes are TRBV7-3 and TRBJ2-3, with a tentative D call TRBD1 (6 bases). V lost 3 bases and J lost 0, with 10 bases in between. Germline V gives CDR1 SGHTA, CDR2 FQGTGA. The CDR3 totals 15 residues. The CDR3 nucleotides read TGTGCCAGCAGCTTTGTCGGACAGAGCACAGATACGCAGTATTTT. This sequence encodes CASSFVGQSTDTQYF.

The chain carries TRBV7-3 and TRBJ1-1; a possible D gene is TRBD1 (6 bases). The ends were cut back, 4 bases at V and 5 bases at J, with 14 bases in the middle. CDR3 length: 14 residues. Germline values: CDR1 SGHTA, CDR2 FQGTGA. CDR3 protein: CASSSGTKGTEAFF. CDR3 sequence (DNA): TGTGCCAGCAGCTCTGGGACAAAAGGAACTGAAGCTTTCTTT. Filled out from reference TRBV7-3 and TRBJ1-1, the complete variable domain reads GAGVSQTPSNKVTEKGKYVELRCDPISGHTALYWYRQSLGQGPEFLIYFQGTGAADDSGLPNDRFFAVRPEGSVSTLKIQRTERGDSAVYLCASSSGTKGTEAFFGQGTRLTVV.

V is TRBV7-9 and J is TRBJ1-5; TRBD1 is a possible D gene (6 bases). Germline V gene sequence: CDR1 SEHNR, CDR2 FQNEAQ (reference sequence). The CDR3 loop spans 15 amino acids. Trimming shortened V by 7 bases and J by 7 bases, and 20 bases separated the two germline ends. The CDR3 sequence: CASTRDGRGGQPQHF. The DNA for the CDR3 is TGTGCCAGCACCCGAGACGGCAGGGGCGGGCAGCCCCAGCATTTT.

Details on this clone: A junction end diverges from the germline sequence, so it may reflect a read error. The chain carries TRBV7-7 and TRBJ2-1; TRBD2 aligns across 7 bases. The germline V gene encodes CDR1 SSHAT and CDR2 FNYEAQ (reference sequence). The CDR3 is made up of 16 amino acids. The CDR3 sequence: CASSLDGAGTYNEQFF. The CDR3 nucleotides read TGTGCTAGCAGCTTAGACGGAGCGGGAACATACAATGAGCAGTTCTTC.

This clone was recorded a few times. The V gene is TRBV7-9, the J gene TRBJ2-2; 7 bases are a match to TRBD1. The CDR3 is made up of 17 amino acids. Trimming cost V 2 bases and J 4 bases; bases outside gene matches: 10. Germline V gene sequence: CDR1 SEHNR, CDR2 FQNEAQ (reference sequence). CDR3 sequence (DNA): TGTGCCAGCAGCTTACGCACCGGGACAGCAGGCACCGGGGAGCTGTTTTTT. Its translation: CASSLRTGTAGTGELFF. Full variable domain (rest looked up from reference TRBV7-9 and TRBJ2-2): DTGVSQNPRHKITKRGQNVTFRCDPISEHNRLYWYRQTLGQGPEFLTYFQNEAQLEKSRLLSDRFSAERPKGSFSTLEIQRTEQGDSAMYLCASSLRTGTAGTGELFFGEGSRLTVL.

Only a few counts were recorded for this clone. The chain joins TRBV2 to TRBJ2-5; no reliable D call. The CDR3 runs 12 residues. V lost 6 bases and J 5 bases, leaving 10 bases between the germline ends. CDR1 and CDR2 from the germline V gene are SNHLY and FYNNEI. The CDR3 DNA is TGTGCCAGCAGCGTAGAGAAGGAGACCCAGTACTTC. This encodes CASSVEKETQYF.

In this sample, this clone turned up a few times. V and J are TRBV9 and TRBJ2-2; either TRBD1 or TRBD2 may fit D (5 bases each). The germline V gene encodes CDR1 SGDLS and CDR2 YYNGEE. The V end was cut by 5 bases, the J end by 7 bases, with 18 bases between. The CDR3 is made up of 15 amino acids. The CDR3 DNA sequence: TGTGCCAGCAGTTACGGGACCTCAGTCCTCGGGGAGCTGTTTTTT. Protein: CASSYGTSVLGELFF.

The table lists this clone with a few counts. The V gene is TRBV19, the J gene TRBJ2-5; D could derive from TRBD1 or TRBD2 (6 bases each). Germline CDR1 reads LNHDA; CDR2 reads SQIVND (reference sequence). V was cut by 4 bases and J by 5 bases, with 14 bases left in between. The CDR3 is 14 residues long. CDR3 in amino acids: CASSKRGQGETQYF. The CDR3, as DNA: TGTGCCAGTAGTAAACGGGGGCAAGGGGAGACCCAGTACTTC.

The genes are TRBV5-1 and TRBJ1-1; D unclear. Trimming shortened V by 2 bases and J by 6 bases, and 8 bases separated the two germline ends. Germline V gene lookup returns CDR1 SGHRS and CDR2 YFSETQ. This CDR3 spans 12 amino acids. The CDR3 reads CASSFNSSEAFF. DNA for the CDR3: TGCGCCAGCAGCTTTAACAGCTCTGAAGCTTTCTTT.

This clone was seen only a few times. The chain joins TRBV30 to TRBJ2-2; D might be TRBD2 (5 bases). With 4 bases removed from V and 4 bases from J, the gap between germline ends came to 19 bases. The CDR3 has 16 residues. CDR1 is GTSNPN, CDR2 SVGIG, per germline (reference sequence). The DNA of the CDR3 is TGTGCCTGGATGGGGAAGGAGGCAGCCGCCACCGGGGAGCTGTTTTTT. Its translation is CAWMGKEAAATGELFF. Drawing the rest from reference TRBV30 and TRBJ2-2, the complete variable domain is SQTIHQWPATLVQPVGSPLSLECTVEGTSNPNLYWYRQAAGRGLQLLFYSVGIGQISSEVPQNLSASRPQDRQFILSSKKLLLSDSGFYLCAWMGKEAAATGELFFGEGSRLTVL.

This clone was seen only a few times. This rearrangement joins TRBV6-5 to TRBJ2-7; D gene ambiguous. Trimming took off 8 bases at V and 4 bases at J, with 18 bases between the two ends. Germline CDR1 MNHEY, CDR2 SVGAGI. The CDR3 runs 14 residues. CDR3 loop: CASWPADGGYEQYF. CDR3 nucleotide sequence: TGTGCCAGCTGGCCGGCGGACGGCGGTTACGAGCAGTACTTC.

CDR3 sequence (DNA): TGTGCCAGCAGTCCCCCGGGACAGGAAGCTTTCTTT. Its protein product is CASSPPGQEAFF. The V gene is TRBV28, the J gene TRBJ1-1, with 7 nucleotides matching TRBD1. Germline V gene data show CDR1 as MDHEN and CDR2 as SYDVKM. This CDR3 has 12 residues. J lost 8 bases, V lost 5 bases, and 5 bases had no gene match.

The genes are TRBV18 and TRBJ1-2; TRBD1 aligns across 8 bases. The CDR3 has 13 residues. V was pared by 3 bases and J by 7 bases, with 4 bases of the junction left unmatched. In germline, CDR1 is KGHSH, CDR2 LQKENI. CDR3 sequence: CASSPGQGPGYTF. DNA of the CDR3: TGTGCCAGCTCACCTGGACAGGGACCTGGCTACACCTTC.

In its sample, this clone was seen a few times. The chain carries TRBV4-3 and TRBJ2-7, with D perhaps matching TRBD2 (7 bases). This CDR3 has 17 amino acids. Germline CDR1 reads LGHNA; CDR2 reads YSLEER. V was trimmed by 0 bases and J by 0 bases, leaving 15 bases between them. The CDR3 bases are TGCGCCAGCAGCCAAGATCAGGGGCGGGAGTCCTCCTACGAGCAGTACTTC. Translation gives CASSQDQGRESSYEQYF.

CDR3 nucleotide sequence: TGTGCCAGCATGGGGGCGATCCAAGAGACCCAGTACTTC. This sequence encodes CASMGAIQETQYF. The chain couples TRBV2 to TRBJ2-5; possible D gene TRBD1, 6 bases. The CDR3 extends over 13 amino acids. V lost 7 bases to trimming and J lost 1 base, with 10 bases between them. Germline CDR1 SNHLY, CDR2 FYNNEI. The whole variable domain, remainder taken from reference TRBV2 and TRBJ2-5, is EPEVTQTPSHQVTQMGQEVILRCVPISNHLYFYWYRQILGQKVEFLVSFYNNEISEKSEIFDDQFSVERPDGSNFTLKIRSTKLEDSAMYFCASMGAIQETQYFGPGTRLLVL.

The chain links TRBV5-4 to TRBJ1-3, with a possible D match to TRBD1 (5 bases). The CDR3 consists of 15 residues. The germline CDR1 and CDR2 sequences are SGHNT and YYREEE (reference sequence). V dropped 4 bases and J dropped 0 bases, with 11 bases sitting between them. The CDR3: CASSLDTLSGNTIYF. The CDR3 DNA reads TGTGCCAGCAGCCTGGACACCCTCTCTGGAAACACCATATATTTT.

This clone was counted a few times. The chain combines TRBV28 with TRBJ2-1, with D unresolved. The CDR3 totals 14 residues. V lost 2 bases to trimming and J lost 0 bases, with 5 bases between them. Per the germline V gene, CDR1 is MDHEN and CDR2 is SYDVKM. The CDR3 sequence is CASSLGSSYNEQFF. CDR3 in DNA: TGTGCCAGCAGTTTAGGTAGCTCCTACAATGAGCAGTTCTTC.